This T cell receptor (beta chain) was sequenced for a study of radiation and T cells in renal cell carcinoma. Whole-study results and caveats: Irradiated tumors had higher TCR clonality than control tumors. In blood, top tumor clones expanded by 2 weeks, shrinking by 4.

Comments on this clone: What it binds is unknown.

The treatment was: 15 Gy SBRT to primary tumor, nephrectomy 4 weeks later. Nephrectomy followed 15 Gy stereotactic body radiation by 4 weeks. TCRdb's copy holds only in-frame clones and misses some; the assay was immunoSEQ multiplex PCR. Of 5,200 or so clones detected, approximately 60% appear once; the ten largest clones hold around half. V gave up 4 bases and J gave up 0 bases; unmatched junction bases: 8. Germline CDR1 GTSNPN, CDR2 SVGIG (reference sequence). This CDR3 spans 15 amino acids. The TCR sequence derives from a man between 60 and 70 years old with renal cell carcinoma. The J gene is TRBJ2-7, the V gene TRBV30; TRBD1 agrees at 8 bases. Sequencing was performed on tumor tissue, taken from a patient whose treatment included radiotherapy and nephrectomy. This CDR3 reads CAWTPRRGLSYEQYF. The CDR3, as DNA: TGTGCCTGGACCCCGCGCAGGGGGCTCTCCTACGAGCAGTACTTC. Full variable domain (remainder filled in from reference TRBV30 and TRBJ2-7): SQTIHQWPATLVQPVGSPLSLECTVEGTSNPNLYWYRQAAGRGLQLLFYSVGIGQISSEVPQNLSASRPQDRQFILSSKKLLLSDSGFYLCAWTPRRGLSYEQYFGPGTRLTVT.